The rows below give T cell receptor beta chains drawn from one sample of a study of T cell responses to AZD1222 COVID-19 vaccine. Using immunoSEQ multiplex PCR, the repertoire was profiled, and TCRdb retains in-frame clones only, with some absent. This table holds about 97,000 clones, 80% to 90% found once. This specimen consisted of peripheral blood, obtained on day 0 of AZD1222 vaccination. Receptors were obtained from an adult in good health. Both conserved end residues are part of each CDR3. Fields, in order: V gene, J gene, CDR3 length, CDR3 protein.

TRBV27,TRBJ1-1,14,CASTLRAGTTEAFF
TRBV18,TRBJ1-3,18,CASSPPGQGAPSGNTIYF
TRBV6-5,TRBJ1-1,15,CASSMDPRANTEAFF
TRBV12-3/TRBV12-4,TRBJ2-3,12,CASSFRTHTQYF
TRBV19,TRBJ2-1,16,CASSIWVSGSWDEQFF
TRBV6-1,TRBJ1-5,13,CASSEVMGQPQHF
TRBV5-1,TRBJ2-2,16,CASSFSGRARSGELFF
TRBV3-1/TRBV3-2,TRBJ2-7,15,CASSQAVTSGSEQYF
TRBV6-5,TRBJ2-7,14,CASSLGLGGYEQYF
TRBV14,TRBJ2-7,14,CASSRDQGSYEQYF
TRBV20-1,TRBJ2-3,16,CSASSPSGSGTDTQYF
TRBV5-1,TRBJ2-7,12,CASSLVYPEQYF
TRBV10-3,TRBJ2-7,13,CAISERSGDEQYF
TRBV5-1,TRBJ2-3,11,CASSLTDTQYF
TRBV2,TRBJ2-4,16,CATRTSGISAKNIQYF
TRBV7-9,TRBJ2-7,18,CASSLIRGLAGSTYEQYF
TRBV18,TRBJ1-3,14,CASSLFASGNTIYF
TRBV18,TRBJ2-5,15,CASSGLAGSQETQYF
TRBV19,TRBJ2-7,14,CASSIGGASYEQYF
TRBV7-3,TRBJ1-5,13,CASSLDGNQPQHF
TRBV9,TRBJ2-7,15,CASSVATGQHYEQYF
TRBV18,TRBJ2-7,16,CASSPQPGTGALEQYF
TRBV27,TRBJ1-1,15,CASSRTGGRGTEAFF
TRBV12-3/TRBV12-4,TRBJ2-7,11,CASSLGYEQYF
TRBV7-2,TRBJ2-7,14,CASSGSRDSYEQYF
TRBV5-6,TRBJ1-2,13,CASSFRQGGGYTF
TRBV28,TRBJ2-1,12,CASSLSTSEQFF
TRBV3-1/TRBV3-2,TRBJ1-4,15,CASSLLTGRFEKLFF
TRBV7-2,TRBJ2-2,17,CASSLFVGLVYTGELFF
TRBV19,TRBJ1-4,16,CASSIPTGTAGEKLFF
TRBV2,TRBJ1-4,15,CASSLRGTGGEKLFF
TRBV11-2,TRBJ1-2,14,CASSLQGEGYGYTF
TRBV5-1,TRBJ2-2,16,CASSLVQGSDTGELFF
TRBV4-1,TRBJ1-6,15,CASSQAGQANSPLHF
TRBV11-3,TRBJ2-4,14,CASSPGQGTNIQYF
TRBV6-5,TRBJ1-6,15,CASSYGTGHNSPLHF
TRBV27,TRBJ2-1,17,CASTSFPGLAGEDEQFF
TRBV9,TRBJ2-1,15,CASSSQADSYNEQFF
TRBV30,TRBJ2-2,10,CAWERGPLFF
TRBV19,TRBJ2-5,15,CASRQGGAIGETQYF
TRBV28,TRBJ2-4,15,CASRGQDLAKNIQYF
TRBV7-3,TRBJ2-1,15,CASKKGASGSDEQFF
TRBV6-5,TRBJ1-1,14,CASWGLDKNTEAFF
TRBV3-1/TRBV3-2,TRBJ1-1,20,CASSQDSPYLGHPRNTEAFF
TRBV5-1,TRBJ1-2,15,CASSLGQGGLGGYTF
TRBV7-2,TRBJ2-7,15,CASSPSPGPSYEQYF
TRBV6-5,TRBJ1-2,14,CASEKGPGGYGYTF
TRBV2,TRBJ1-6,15,CASSVGGQGNSPLHF
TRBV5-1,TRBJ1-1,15,CASSLEAGMNTEAFF
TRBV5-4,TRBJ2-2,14,CASSLDGTWGELFF
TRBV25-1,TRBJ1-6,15,CASSETRQANSPLHF
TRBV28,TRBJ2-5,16,CASSPWTFGIQETQYF
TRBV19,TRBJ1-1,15,CASSIVGQGTPEAFF